The 6 T cell receptor beta chains below were found in one sample sequenced in a study of T-cell reconstitution after alpha-beta-depleted transplantation in children. Unique molecular identifiers were incorporated during preparation of the TCRbeta library. MiXCR, applied by TCRdb to the PCR reads, yields one record per CDR3 protein. This sample yields over 550,000 distinct CDR3 sequences, of which roughly 10% are seen a single time; roughly 4% belongs to the top ten. The material was PBMCs from the stem cell graft donor, obtained from the stem cell graft. Receptors were obtained from a human donor who donated a stem cell graft to a child with acute myeloid leukemia.

This clonotype was observed many times. The V gene is TRBV20-1, the J gene TRBJ2-7; 11 bases are a match to TRBD2. This CDR3 spans 15 amino acids. The junction had 8 bases not matched to a gene; V was cut back by 3 bases and J by 4 bases. Germline assignment: CDR1 DFQATT and CDR2 SNEGSKA (reference sequence). The CDR3 spells CSARFVAGGRYEQYF. DNA of the CDR3: TGCAGTGCTAGGTTTGTAGCGGGAGGGCGATACGAGCAGTACTTC.

This clonotype has just a few counts. The rearrangement links TRBV6-5 to TRBJ1-4, with D tentatively TRBD1 (5 bases). CDR1 MNHEY and CDR2 SVGAGI come from the germline V gene. Trimming left V 6 bases short and J 4 bases short, with 15 bases between. The CDR3 sequence is 15 residues long. The CDR3 nucleotides read TGTGCCAGCAGCATCGACGGGACTCTTAATGAAAAACTGTTTTTT. Translating it yields CASSIDGTLNEKLFF.

J is TRBJ1-1 and V is TRBV28; D is uncertain. Germline values: CDR1 MDHEN, CDR2 SYDVKM. The CDR3 runs to 11 residues. The germline V and J ends were trimmed by 6 bases and 6 bases, with 8 bases remaining between them. The CDR3 DNA is TGTGCCAGCAGAGGCCGGTCTGAAGCTTTCTTT. Its protein is CASRGRSEAFF. The full variable domain, completed using reference TRBV28 and TRBJ1-1, is DVKVTQSSRYLVKRTGEKVFLECVQDMDHENMFWYRQDPGLGLRLIYFSYDVKMKEKGDIPEGYSVSREKKERFSLILESASTNQTSMYLCASRGRSEAFFGQGTRLTVV.

Only a few counts were recorded for this clonotype. The V call is TRBV11-2, the J call TRBJ1-6, with TRBD1 as a possible D gene (5 bases). Per the germline V gene, CDR1 is SGHAT and CDR2 is FQNNGV. Trimming took 1 base from V and 13 from J, leaving 8 bases between them. This CDR3 is 12 amino acids long. CDR3 sequence reads: CASSLVGDPLHF. CDR3 bases: TGTGCCAGCAGCTTAGTTGGGGACCCCCTCCACTTT.

This clonotype was seen more than once but under ten times. The chain links TRBV5-1 to TRBJ1-3; D is unclear. Germline V gene lookup returns CDR1 SGHRS and CDR2 YFSETQ. There are 16 residues in the CDR3. V was cut by 0 bases and J by 0 bases, with 10 bases left in between. The CDR3: CASSLAGVNSGNTIYF. In nucleotides, the CDR3 is TGCGCCAGCAGCTTGGCCGGAGTGAACTCTGGAAACACCATATATTTT. The variable domain in full, completed from reference TRBV5-1 and TRBJ1-3, reads KAGVTQTPRYLIKTRGQQVTLSCSPISGHRSVSWYQQTPGQGLQFLFEYFSETQRNKGNFPGRFSGRQFSNSRSEMNVSTLELGDSALYLCASSLAGVNSGNTIYFGEGSWLTVV.

This clonotype was seen only a few times. The chain employs TRBV6-1 and TRBJ1-5; no reliable D call. The germline V and J ends were trimmed by 5 bases and 3 bases, with 11 bases remaining between them. This CDR3 spans 14 amino acids. Germline CDR1 reads MNHNS; CDR2 reads SASEGT. CDR3 in DNA: TGTGCCAGCAGTCCTGGTAGTACCAATCAGCCCCAGCATTTT. Its protein product is CASSPGSTNQPQHF.